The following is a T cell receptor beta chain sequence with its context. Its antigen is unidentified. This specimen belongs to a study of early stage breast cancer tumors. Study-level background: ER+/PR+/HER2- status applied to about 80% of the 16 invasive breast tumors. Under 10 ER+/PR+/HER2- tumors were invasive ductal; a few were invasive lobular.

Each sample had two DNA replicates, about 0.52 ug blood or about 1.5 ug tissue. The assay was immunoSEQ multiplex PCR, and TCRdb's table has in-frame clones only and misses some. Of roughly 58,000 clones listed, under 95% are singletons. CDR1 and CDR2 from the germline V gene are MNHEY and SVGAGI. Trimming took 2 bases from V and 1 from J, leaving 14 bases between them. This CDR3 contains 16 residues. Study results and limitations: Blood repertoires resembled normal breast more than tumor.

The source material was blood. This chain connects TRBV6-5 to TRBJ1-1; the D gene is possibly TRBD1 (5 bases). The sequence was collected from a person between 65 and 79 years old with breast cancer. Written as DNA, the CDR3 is TGTGCCAGCAGTTACGCCCGGGGGAGTAAGAACACTGAAGCTTTCTTT. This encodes CASSYARGSKNTEAFF.